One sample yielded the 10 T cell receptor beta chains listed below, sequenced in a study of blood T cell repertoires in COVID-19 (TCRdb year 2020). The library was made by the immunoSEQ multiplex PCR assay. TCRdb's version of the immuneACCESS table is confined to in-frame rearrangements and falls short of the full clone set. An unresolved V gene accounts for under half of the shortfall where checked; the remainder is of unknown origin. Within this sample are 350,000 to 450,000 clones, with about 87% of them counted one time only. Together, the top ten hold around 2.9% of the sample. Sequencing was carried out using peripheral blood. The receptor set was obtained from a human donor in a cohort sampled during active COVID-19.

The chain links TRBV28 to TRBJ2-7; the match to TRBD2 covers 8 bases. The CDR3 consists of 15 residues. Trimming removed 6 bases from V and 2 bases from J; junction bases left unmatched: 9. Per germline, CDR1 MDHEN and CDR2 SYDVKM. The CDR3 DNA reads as TGTGCCAGCAGCCAGGGACTAGGACGAACCTACGAGCAGTACTTC. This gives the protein CASSQGLGRTYEQYF.

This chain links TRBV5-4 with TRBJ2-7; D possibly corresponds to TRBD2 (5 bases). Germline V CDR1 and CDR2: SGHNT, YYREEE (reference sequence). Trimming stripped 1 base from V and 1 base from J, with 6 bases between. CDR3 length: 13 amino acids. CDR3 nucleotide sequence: TGTGCCAGCAGCTTGCGGGGTTCCTACGAGCAGTACTTC. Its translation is CASSLRGSYEQYF.

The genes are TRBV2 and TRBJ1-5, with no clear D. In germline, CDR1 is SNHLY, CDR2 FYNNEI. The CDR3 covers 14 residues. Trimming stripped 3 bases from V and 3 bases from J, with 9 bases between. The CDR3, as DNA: TGTGCCAGCAGTGAGGGGAGGTTCAATCAGCCCCAGCATTTT. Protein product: CASSEGRFNQPQHF. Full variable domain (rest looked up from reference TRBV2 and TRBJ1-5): EPEVTQTPSHQVTQMGQEVILRCVPISNHLYFYWYRQILGQKVEFLVSFYNNEISEKSEIFDDQFSVERPDGSNFTLKIRSTKLEDSAMYFCASSEGRFNQPQHFGDGTRLSIL.

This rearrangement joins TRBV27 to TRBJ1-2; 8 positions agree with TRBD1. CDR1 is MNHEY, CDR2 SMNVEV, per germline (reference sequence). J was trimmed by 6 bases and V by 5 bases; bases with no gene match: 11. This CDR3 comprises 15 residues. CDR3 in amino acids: CASSRPGQGRDGYTF. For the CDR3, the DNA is TGTGCCAGCAGTCGGCCCGGACAGGGTAGGGATGGCTACACCTTC.

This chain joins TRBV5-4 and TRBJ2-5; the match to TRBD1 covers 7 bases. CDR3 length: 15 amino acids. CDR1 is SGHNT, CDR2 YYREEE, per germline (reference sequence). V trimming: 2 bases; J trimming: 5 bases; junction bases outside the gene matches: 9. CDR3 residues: CASSLGQDPRETQYF. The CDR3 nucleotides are TGTGCCAGCAGCTTAGGACAGGACCCGAGGGAGACCCAGTACTTC.

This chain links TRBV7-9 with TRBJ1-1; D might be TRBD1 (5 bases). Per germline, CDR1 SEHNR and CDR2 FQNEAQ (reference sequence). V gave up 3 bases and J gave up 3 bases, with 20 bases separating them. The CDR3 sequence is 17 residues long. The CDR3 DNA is TGTGCCAGCAGCTTGCCACTTTGGCGAGGAGGGGACACTGAAGCTTTCTTT. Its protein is CASSLPLWRGGDTEAFF.

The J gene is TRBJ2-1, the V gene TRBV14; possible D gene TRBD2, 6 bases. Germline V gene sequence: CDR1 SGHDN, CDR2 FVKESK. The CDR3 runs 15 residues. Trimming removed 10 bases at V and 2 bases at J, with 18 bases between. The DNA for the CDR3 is TGTGCCACCGCAACCCTGAGCGGGCCCTACAATGAGCAGTTCTTC. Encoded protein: CATATLSGPYNEQFF.

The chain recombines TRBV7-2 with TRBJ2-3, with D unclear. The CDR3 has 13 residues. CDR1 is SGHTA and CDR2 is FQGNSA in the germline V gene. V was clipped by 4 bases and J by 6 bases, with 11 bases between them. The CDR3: CASSSYEFDTQYF. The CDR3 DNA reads TGTGCCAGCAGCTCATACGAGTTCGATACGCAGTATTTT.

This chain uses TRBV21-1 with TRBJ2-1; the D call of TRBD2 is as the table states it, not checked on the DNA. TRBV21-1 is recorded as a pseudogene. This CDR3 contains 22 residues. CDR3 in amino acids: CASITGTPNAGTSSSSYNEQFF. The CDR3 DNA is TGTGCCAGCATCACCGGGACACCTAACGCCGGGACTAGCTCGAGCTCCTACAATGAGCAGTTCTTC.

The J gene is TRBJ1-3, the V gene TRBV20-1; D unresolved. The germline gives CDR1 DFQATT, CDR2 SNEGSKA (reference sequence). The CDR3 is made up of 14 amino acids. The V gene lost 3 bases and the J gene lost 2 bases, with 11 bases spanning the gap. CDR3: CSASWSLTGNTIYF. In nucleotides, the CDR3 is TGCAGTGCTAGTTGGTCCCTAACTGGAAACACCATATATTTT.